Presented here are 32 T cell receptor beta chains from one specimen sequenced in a study of identical twins. Each CDR3 protein is one row after TCRdb ran MiXCR on the 5' RACE reads. Here the sample spans about 810,000 distinct CDR3 sequences, about 12% being singletons. These records were also assigned to another study, of yellow fever vaccine responses in identical twins.

The sequenced sample consisted of PBMCs. Source of these receptors: a woman aged 18-29 years in good health.

In its sample, this clonotype was seen a few times. The gene calls are TRBV4-1 and TRBJ1-6; D is uncertain. Per the germline V gene, CDR1 is MGHRA and CDR2 is YSYEKL. Trimming removed 1 base at V and 9 bases at J, with 4 bases between. The CDR3 is 12 residues long. CDR3 DNA sequence: TGCGCCAGCAGCCAAGGAACTTCACCCCTCCACTTT. Amino acids: CASSQGTSPLHF.

The gene calls are TRBV10-3 and TRBJ2-7; 9 nucleotides line up with TRBD2. Per germline, CDR1 ENHRY and CDR2 SYGVKD. This CDR3 is built from 12 residues. Germline trimming cut 10 bases from V and 5 bases from J; bases unmatched to any gene: 6. The CDR3, as DNA: TGTGCCACTGCGGGGGGGCCGGACGAGCAGTACGTC. Its protein is CATAGGPDEQYV.

This chain links TRBV20-1 with TRBJ2-3; 10 bases align to TRBD1. Germline CDR1 and CDR2: DFQATT and SNEGSKA (reference sequence). This CDR3 has 16 residues. The ends lost 0 bases at V and 2 bases at J; junction bases unmatched: 5. The DNA for the CDR3 is TGCAGTGCTAGAGATCTTGACAGGGGGCCCACAGATACGCAGTATTTT. This codes for CSARDLDRGPTDTQYF.

There are a few counts of this clonotype. This chain joins TRBV6-1 and TRBJ1-3; D gene uncertain. Per germline, CDR1 MNHNS and CDR2 SASEGT. The CDR3 spans 14 residues. V gave up 8 bases and J gave up 2 bases, with 13 bases separating them. CDR3 residues: CASRGSVPGNTIYF. CDR3 sequence (DNA): TGTGCCAGCCGAGGAAGCGTACCTGGAAACACCATATATTTT.

The chain recombines TRBV11-2 with TRBJ2-2; D gene uncertain. The CDR3 contains 14 residues. Looked up from germline, CDR1 is SGHAT and CDR2 is FQNNGV. With 4 bases removed from V and 2 bases from J, the gap between germline ends came to 8 bases. The CDR3 protein is CASSSQRNTGELFF. The DNA for the CDR3 is TGTGCCAGCAGCTCCCAACGAAACACCGGGGAGCTGTTTTTT.

The sample holds a few counts of this clonotype. The chain recombines TRBV7-9 with TRBJ2-7; D may be TRBD2 (6 bases). V lost 8 bases, J lost 1 base, and 18 bases lay in between. This CDR3 contains 15 residues. Germline assignment: CDR1 SEHNR and CDR2 FQNEAQ (reference sequence). The CDR3 reads CASFRPTGTSYEQYF. CDR3 nucleotides: TGTGCCAGCTTCCGACCTACCGGGACTTCCTACGAGCAGTACTTC.

This clonotype was counted ten times or more. This chain uses TRBV20-1 with TRBJ2-7; 12 bases are a match to TRBD2. Germline V gives CDR1 DFQATT, CDR2 SNEGSKA (reference sequence). The CDR3 spans 16 residues. V dropped 2 bases and J dropped 3; count of bases not matched to a gene: 8. Here the CDR3 DNA reads TGCAGTGCTAGAAAACTGACTAGCGGGAGTAACTACGAGCAGTACTTC. This translates into CSARKLTSGSNYEQYF.

The chain carries TRBV7-2 and TRBJ2-7; D ambiguous. The germline V gene has CDR1 SGHTA and CDR2 FQGNSA. The length of the CDR3 is 14 residues. The germline V and J ends were trimmed by 5 bases and 2 bases, with 13 bases remaining between them. For the CDR3, the DNA is TGTGCCAGCAGCCCCCCAAGGACCCCCTACGAGCAGTACTTC. Translated, it gives CASSPPRTPYEQYF.

This clonotype has more than one count but fewer than ten. The gene calls are TRBV5-1 and TRBJ2-1; 7 bases line up with TRBD1. The CDR3 spans 15 residues. V shed 1 base and J 6 bases; nucleotides not matched to a gene: 7. The germline CDR1 and CDR2 sequences are SGHRS and YFSETQ. The CDR3: CASSLYRGVGNEQFF. CDR3 nucleotide sequence: TGCGCCAGCAGCTTGTACAGGGGAGTGGGCAATGAGCAGTTCTTC. The full variable domain, completed using reference TRBV5-1 and TRBJ2-1, is KAGVTQTPRYLIKTRGQQVTLSCSPISGHRSVSWYQQTPGQGLQFLFEYFSETQRNKGNFPGRFSGRQFSNSRSEMNVSTLELGDSALYLCASSLYRGVGNEQFFGPGTRLTVL.

This clonotype occurred a few times. V is TRBV20-1 and J is TRBJ2-1; D unresolved. Per the germline V gene, CDR1 is DFQATT and CDR2 is SNEGSKA (reference sequence). This CDR3 has 11 amino acids. The V gene lost 5 bases and the J gene lost 7 bases, with 9 bases spanning the gap. The CDR3 here is CSAGFRNEQFF. The CDR3 region has the DNA TGCAGTGCTGGATTTAGGAATGAGCAGTTCTTC.

This clonotype has only a few counts. Mismatch with germline at one junction end may stem from a read error. The chain has TRBV6-5 and TRBJ2-1; D may be TRBD1 (6 bases). The length of the CDR3 is 12 residues. Germline lookup yields CDR1 MNHEY and CDR2 SVGAGI. The chain's CDR3 is CASSRRTDYPFF. The CDR3 DNA follows: TGTGCCAGCAGCCGACGGACAGACTATCCTTTTTTC.

In its sample, this clonotype was seen many times. The chain joins TRBV12-3 or TRBV12-4 to TRBJ2-6; D uncertain. The CDR3 length is 15 residues. V lost 7 bases to trimming and J lost 0 bases, with 10 bases between them. The DNA for the CDR3 is TGTGCCAGCACCCAATCCTTCTCTGGGGCCAACGTCCTGACTTTC. Its protein is CASTQSFSGANVLTF.

This clonotype showed up just a few times. Here the CDR3 reads CASSSGPSGQPQHF. The CDR3 region has the DNA TGTGCCAGCAGTTCCGGGCCCTCTGGGCAGCCCCAGCATTTT. This chain links TRBV12-3 or TRBV12-4 with TRBJ1-5; D gene uncertain. CDR3 size: 14 residues. The ends were cut back, 4 bases at V and 7 bases at J, with 14 bases in the middle.

This clonotype was counted between two and nine times. J is TRBJ2-1 and V is TRBV3-1, with D possibly matching TRBD2 (5 bases). This CDR3 region has 18 residues. The V and J ends lost 1 base and 6 bases respectively, with 22 bases between them. From germline, CDR1 is LGHDT and CDR2 YNNKEL (reference sequence). The CDR3 region is CASSQVRGRRFGSNEQFF. The CDR3 DNA is TGTGCCAGCAGCCAAGTTCGGGGTAGGCGGTTTGGGTCCAATGAGCAGTTCTTC.

This chain connects TRBV27 to TRBJ2-7, with 7 bases fitting TRBD1. The length of the CDR3 is 15 residues. Germline V lookup: CDR1 MNHEY, CDR2 SMNVEV (reference sequence). After removal of 5 bases from V and 6 bases from J, the junction contained 13 bases not matched to a gene. This CDR3 reads CASSPTQGIKGEQYF. CDR3 sequence (DNA): TGTGCCAGCAGTCCAACACAGGGGATAAAGGGCGAGCAGTACTTC.

This clonotype turned up a few times. The chain uses TRBV4-1 and TRBJ2-5; unclear D gene. Trimming removed 1 base at V and 5 bases at J, with 11 bases between. In germline, CDR1 is MGHRA, CDR2 YSYEKL. The CDR3 runs 14 residues. The CDR3 sequence: CASSQVGLGETQYF. The DNA for the CDR3 is TGCGCCAGCAGCCAAGTTGGCCTTGGGGAGACCCAGTACTTC.

This clonotype was counted only a few times. The chain couples TRBV20-1 to TRBJ2-3; D unresolved. Germline assignment: CDR1 DFQATT and CDR2 SNEGSKA (reference sequence). CDR3 length: 11 amino acids. Trimming pared 6 bases from V and 2 bases from J, leaving 6 bases between. CDR3 sequence reads: CSAKVTDTQYF. Here the CDR3 DNA reads TGCAGTGCCAAAGTCACAGATACGCAGTATTTT.

This clonotype has at least ten counts. This chain links TRBV28 with TRBJ2-1; the match to TRBD2 covers 7 bases. The CDR3 runs 15 residues. Losses at the gene ends were 3 bases for V and 6 bases for J; bases not matched to a gene: 8. Germline-derived CDR1 and CDR2 are MDHEN and SYDVKM. CDR3 protein: CASSFGGSRSNEQFF. The CDR3 DNA sequence: TGTGCCAGCAGTTTCGGCGGGAGTAGGTCCAATGAGCAGTTCTTC.

This clonotype was detected many times. The V call is TRBV10-3, the J call TRBJ2-1; 11 nucleotides line up with TRBD2. V was pared by 7 bases and J by 3 bases, with 11 bases of the junction left unmatched. Germline V CDR1 and CDR2: ENHRY, SYGVKD. CDR3 length equals 17 residues. CDR3 amino acids: CAITTGTSGQNYNEQFF. The CDR3 coding sequence is TGTGCCATCACTACCGGGACTAGCGGTCAAAACTACAATGAGCAGTTCTTC.

This clonotype occurred a few times. The chain couples TRBV29-1 to TRBJ2-3; no reliable D call. Trimming took off 7 bases at V and 0 bases at J, with 17 bases between the two ends. The CDR3 loop spans 15 amino acids. Germline-derived CDR1 and CDR2 are SQVTM and ANQGSEA. The CDR3 here is CSARTQRVSTDTQYF. In nucleotides, the CDR3 is TGCAGCGCTCGAACACAGAGAGTGAGCACAGATACGCAGTATTTT.

The rearrangement links TRBV24-1 to TRBJ2-1, with 12 bases matching TRBD2. Germline assignment: CDR1 KGHDR and CDR2 SFDVKD. CDR3 length equals 16 residues. V gave up 1 base and J gave up 8 bases; unmatched junction bases: 5. The CDR3 is CATSDFSTSGSDEQFF. The CDR3 DNA sequence: TGTGCCACCAGTGATTTCTCGACTAGCGGGAGCGATGAGCAGTTCTTC.

This clonotype was counted between two and nine times. The rearrangement joins TRBV6-2 or TRBV6-3 to TRBJ2-2; D is unresolved. Trimming took 6 bases from V and 4 from J, leaving 12 bases between them. The CDR3 loop spans 14 amino acids. Germline V gene data show CDR1 as MNHEY and CDR2 as SVGEGT. CDR3 amino acids: CASSYPTPTGELFF. The CDR3 bases are TGTGCCAGCAGCTACCCAACACCCACCGGGGAGCTGTTTTTT.

This clonotype appeared a few times. The rearrangement links TRBV11-1 to TRBJ2-1; 8 positions match TRBD2. CDR1 is SGHAT, CDR2 FQDESV, per germline (reference sequence). This CDR3 spans 17 amino acids. V was clipped by 3 bases and J by 4 bases; unmatched bases: 11. The CDR3 nucleotides read TGTGCCAGCAGCTTCTTGCCCAACAGCGGGAGTTACAATGAGCAGTTCTTC. This codes for CASSFLPNSGSYNEQFF. The variable domain in full, with the rest retrieved from reference TRBV11-1 and TRBJ2-1, is EAEVAQSPRYKITEKSQAVAFWCDPISGHATLYWYRQILGQGPELLVQFQDESVVDDSQLPKDRFSAERLKGVDSTLKIQPAELGDSAMYLCASSFLPNSGSYNEQFFGPGTRLTVL.

This clonotype was picked up a small number of times. The chain joins TRBV2 to TRBJ2-3; D unclear. Trimming stripped 7 bases from V and 4 bases from J, with 6 bases between. Germline V gene sequence: CDR1 SNHLY, CDR2 FYNNEI. The CDR3 has 11 residues. The CDR3 loop is CASKEADTQYF. The CDR3 nucleotides read TGTGCCAGCAAGGAAGCAGATACGCAGTATTTT.

This clonotype turned up a few times. This chain connects TRBV20-1 to TRBJ2-2; the D gene is possibly TRBD2 (5 bases). The length of the CDR3 is 16 residues. The germline V and J ends were trimmed by 0 bases and 2 bases, with 13 bases remaining between them. From germline, CDR1 is DFQATT and CDR2 SNEGSKA (reference sequence). The CDR3 loop reads CSARDGNLVNTGELFF. Here the CDR3 DNA reads TGCAGTGCTAGAGACGGGAACCTGGTAAACACCGGGGAGCTGTTTTTT.

This clonotype was found a few times. The chain carries TRBV3-1 and TRBJ1-4; D unclear. V lost 1 base and J 8 bases, leaving 11 bases between the germline ends. CDR3 length: 14 amino acids. The germline V gene encodes CDR1 LGHDT and CDR2 YNNKEL (reference sequence). The CDR3 sequence is CASSQAQKGEKLFF. As DNA, the CDR3 is TGTGCCAGCAGCCAAGCCCAAAAGGGCGAAAAACTGTTTTTT.

This CDR3 reads CASSPPGRQIYNEQFF. The CDR3 DNA reads TGTGCCAGCAGCCCACCAGGGAGACAGATTTACAATGAGCAGTTCTTC. This chain joins TRBV7-9 and TRBJ2-1, with D perhaps matching TRBD1 or TRBD2 (5 bases each). The CDR3 is 16 residues long. The V gene lost 5 bases and the J gene lost 4 bases, with 18 bases spanning the gap. Germline V lookup: CDR1 SEHNR, CDR2 FQNEAQ (reference sequence).

The V gene is TRBV28, the J gene TRBJ2-1, with 8 bases lining up with TRBD2. CDR3 length: 16 amino acids. V was pared by 2 bases and J by 10 bases, with 13 bases of the junction left unmatched. Germline V gene data show CDR1 as MDHEN and CDR2 as SYDVKM. CDR3 nucleotide sequence: TGTGCCAGCAGTTTAACCCGCAAGCGGGAGTTAGAAGAGCAGTTCTTC. Translating gives CASSLTRKRELEEQFF.

In this sample, this clonotype turned up a few times. The rearrangement links TRBV20-1 to TRBJ1-6; TRBD1 might be the D (5 bases). CDR1 is DFQATT and CDR2 is SNEGSKA in the germline V gene (reference sequence). This CDR3 has 15 residues. V lost 1 base, J lost 5 bases, and 12 bases lay in between. CDR3 in DNA: TGCAGTGCTAGAGGGGACTCTTTCAATAATTCACCCCTCCACTTT. Encoded protein: CSARGDSFNNSPLHF.

A few counts support this clonotype. V gene TRBV20-1 combines with J gene TRBJ1-3, with a tentative D call TRBD1 (6 bases). The CDR3 is 14 amino acids. Germline loops: CDR1 DFQATT, CDR2 SNEGSKA (reference sequence). Trimming stripped 4 bases from V and 0 bases from J, with 10 bases between. The CDR3 coding sequence is TGCAGTGCTATAGGACAGACCTCTGGAAACACCATATATTTT. Protein product: CSAIGQTSGNTIYF.

This clonotype has just a few counts. V is TRBV5-1 and J is TRBJ1-1; D is unclear. CDR1 and CDR2 from the germline V gene are SGHRS and YFSETQ. Trimming pared 0 bases from V and 4 bases from J, leaving 7 bases between. The CDR3 covers 13 residues. For the CDR3, the DNA is TGCGCCAGCAGCTTGGCGGTGAGCACTGAAGCTTTCTTT. Translation gives CASSLAVSTEAFF.

The table lists this clonotype with a few counts. The rearrangement joins TRBV12-3 or TRBV12-4 to TRBJ1-2; a possible D gene is TRBD1 (5 bases). V was cut by 8 bases and J by 2 bases, with 9 bases left in between. This CDR3 is 12 amino acids long. CDR3 DNA: TGTGCCAGCCTACAGGCGAACTATGGCTACACCTTC. Translated: CASLQANYGYTF.